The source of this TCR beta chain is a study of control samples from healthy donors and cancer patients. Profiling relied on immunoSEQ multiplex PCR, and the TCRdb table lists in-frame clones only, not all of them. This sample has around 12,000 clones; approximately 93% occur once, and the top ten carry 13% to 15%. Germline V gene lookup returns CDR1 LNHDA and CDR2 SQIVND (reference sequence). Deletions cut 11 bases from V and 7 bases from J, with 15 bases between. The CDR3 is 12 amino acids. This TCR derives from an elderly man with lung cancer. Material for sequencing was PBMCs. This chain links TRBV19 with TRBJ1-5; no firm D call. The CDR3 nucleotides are TGTGCCTCCCGGCTTGAGGGCCAGCCCCAGCATTTT. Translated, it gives CASRLEGQPQHF.